This TCR beta chain originates from a study of T cells in localized non-small cell lung cancer. This clone came up a few times. Its antigen is currently unknown. V was shortened by 6 bases and J by 1 base, with 9 bases between the two germline ends. This CDR3 has 14 amino acids. Germline CDR1 and CDR2: SGHTA and FQGNSA. Data came from immunoSEQ multiplex PCR; TCRdb stores just in-frame clones and leaves some out. The data hold some 53,000 clones, with approximately 90% observed a single time. Study-wide points: Only one tumor region went through sequencing, so heterogeneity may still be there. Adjacent lung tissue had a median about 58 of the top 100 clones found in the tumor. Adjacent uninvolved lung had the highest clonality, suggesting focused antigen responses. Longer survival (overall) was linked to higher T cell density in blood.

This receptor was obtained from a male donor older than 55 with stage III squamous cell lung carcinoma. The material sequenced was peripheral blood, taken before any cancer treatment. The genes are TRBV7-2 and TRBJ2-2, with D unresolved. The CDR3 bases are TGTGCCAGCAGATCAATGGGGAACACCGGGGAGCTGTTTTTT. Residues: CASRSMGNTGELFF.